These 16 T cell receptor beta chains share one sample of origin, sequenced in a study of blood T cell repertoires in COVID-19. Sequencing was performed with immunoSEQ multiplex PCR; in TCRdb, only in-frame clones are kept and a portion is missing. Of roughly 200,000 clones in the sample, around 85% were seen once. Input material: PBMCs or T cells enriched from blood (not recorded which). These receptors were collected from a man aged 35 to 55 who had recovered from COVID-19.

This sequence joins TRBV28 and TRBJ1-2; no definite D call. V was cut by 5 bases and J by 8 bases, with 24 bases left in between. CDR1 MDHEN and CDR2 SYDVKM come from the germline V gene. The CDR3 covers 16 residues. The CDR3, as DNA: TGTGCCAGCAGTGATTCAGGAACCAACCTTTCGGGGGGCTACACCTTC. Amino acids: CASSDSGTNLSGGYTF.

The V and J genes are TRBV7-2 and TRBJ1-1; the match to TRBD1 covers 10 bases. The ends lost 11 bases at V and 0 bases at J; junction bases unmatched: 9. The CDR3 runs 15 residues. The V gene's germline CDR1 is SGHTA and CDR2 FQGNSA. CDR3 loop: CAERGTGAMNTEAFF. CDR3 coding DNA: TGTGCCGAACGGGGGACAGGGGCGATGAACACTGAAGCTTTCTTT.

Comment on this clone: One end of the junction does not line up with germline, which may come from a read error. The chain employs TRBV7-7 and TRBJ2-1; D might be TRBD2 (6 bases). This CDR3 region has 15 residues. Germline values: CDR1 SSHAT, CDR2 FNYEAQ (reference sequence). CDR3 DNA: TGTGCTAGCAGCTCCGGGACTTTTCCCTTTTATGAGCAGTTCTTC. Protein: CASSSGTFPFYEQFF.

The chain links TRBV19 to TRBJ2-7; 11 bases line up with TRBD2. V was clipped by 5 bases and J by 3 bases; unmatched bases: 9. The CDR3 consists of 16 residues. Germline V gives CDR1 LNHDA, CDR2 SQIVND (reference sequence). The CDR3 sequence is CASSPGLAEGNYEQYF. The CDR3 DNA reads TGTGCCAGTAGTCCGGGACTAGCGGAGGGCAACTACGAGCAGTACTTC. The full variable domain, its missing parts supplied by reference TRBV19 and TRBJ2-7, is DGGITQSPKYLFRKEGQNVTLSCEQNLNHDAMYWYRQDPGQGLRLIYYSQIVNDFQKGDIAEGYSVSREKKESFPLTVTSAQKNPTAFYLCASSPGLAEGNYEQYFGPGTRLTVT.

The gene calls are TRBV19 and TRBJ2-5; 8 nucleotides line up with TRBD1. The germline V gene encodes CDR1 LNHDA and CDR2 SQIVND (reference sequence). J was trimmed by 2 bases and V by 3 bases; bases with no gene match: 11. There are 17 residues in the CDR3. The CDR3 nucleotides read TGTGCCAGTAGTATCCCGGCAGGGGGCCTTGCACAAGAGACCCAGTACTTC. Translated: CASSIPAGGLAQETQYF.

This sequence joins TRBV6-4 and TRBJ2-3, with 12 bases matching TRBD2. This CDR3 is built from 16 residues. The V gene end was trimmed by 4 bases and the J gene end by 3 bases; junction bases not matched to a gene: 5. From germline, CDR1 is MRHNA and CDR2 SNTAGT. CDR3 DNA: TGTGCCAGCAGTGTCGACACTAGCGGGAGGACAGATACGCAGTATTTT. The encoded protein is CASSVDTSGRTDTQYF.

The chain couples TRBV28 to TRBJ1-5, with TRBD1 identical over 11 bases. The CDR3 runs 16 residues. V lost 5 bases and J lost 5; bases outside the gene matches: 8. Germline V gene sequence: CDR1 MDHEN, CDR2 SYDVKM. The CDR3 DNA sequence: TGTGCCAGCAGTGAAACGCGGACAGGGGGCGATCAGCCCCAGCATTTT. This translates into CASSETRTGGDQPQHF.

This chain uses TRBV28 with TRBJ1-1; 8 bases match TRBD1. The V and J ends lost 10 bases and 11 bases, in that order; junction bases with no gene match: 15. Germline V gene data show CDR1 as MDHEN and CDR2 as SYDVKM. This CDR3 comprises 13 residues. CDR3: CANNRLSGGDAFF. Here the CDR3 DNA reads TGTGCCAACAACAGACTCTCAGGGGGCGACGCTTTCTTT. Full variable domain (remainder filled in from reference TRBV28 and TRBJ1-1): DVKVTQSSRYLVKRTGEKVFLECVQDMDHENMFWYRQDPGLGLRLIYFSYDVKMKEKGDIPEGYSVSREKKERFSLILESASTNQTSMYLCANNRLSGGDAFFGQGTRLTVV.

The CDR3 reads CASSLAAGAYEQYF. CDR3 coding DNA: TGTGCCAGCAGTCTGGCAGCGGGGGCCTACGAGCAGTACTTC. This chain uses TRBV5-5 with TRBJ2-7; 8 bases line up with TRBD2. Looked up from germline, CDR1 is SGHKS and CDR2 is YYEKEE (reference sequence). The CDR3 has 14 amino acids. Unmatched junction bases numbered 6, after V lost 5 bases and J lost 2 bases.

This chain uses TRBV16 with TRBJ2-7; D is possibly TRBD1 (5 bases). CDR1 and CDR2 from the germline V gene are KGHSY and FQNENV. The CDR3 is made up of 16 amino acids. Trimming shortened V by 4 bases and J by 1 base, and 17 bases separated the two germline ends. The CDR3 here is CASSPSGGRDSYEQYF. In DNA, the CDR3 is TGTGCCAGCAGCCCGTCGGGTGGCAGGGATTCCTACGAGCAGTACTTC.

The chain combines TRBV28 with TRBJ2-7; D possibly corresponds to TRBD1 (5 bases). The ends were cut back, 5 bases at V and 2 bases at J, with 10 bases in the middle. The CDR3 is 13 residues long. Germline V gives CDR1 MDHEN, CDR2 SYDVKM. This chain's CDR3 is CASSAGHAYEQYF. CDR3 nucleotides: TGTGCCAGCAGTGCTGGACACGCCTACGAGCAGTACTTC.

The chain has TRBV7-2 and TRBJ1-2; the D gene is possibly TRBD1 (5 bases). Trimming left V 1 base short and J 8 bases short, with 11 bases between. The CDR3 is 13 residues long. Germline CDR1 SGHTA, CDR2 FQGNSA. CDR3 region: CASSLGSQGGYTF. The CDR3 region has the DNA TGTGCCAGCAGCTTAGGGAGTCAGGGAGGCTACACCTTC.

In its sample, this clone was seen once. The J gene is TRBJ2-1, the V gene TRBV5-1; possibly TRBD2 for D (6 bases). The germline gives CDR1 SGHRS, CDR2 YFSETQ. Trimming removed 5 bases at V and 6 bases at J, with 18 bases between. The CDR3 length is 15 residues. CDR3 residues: CASSPGVGGRNEQFF. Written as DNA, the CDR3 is TGCGCCAGCAGTCCGGGTGTGGGGGGTCGCAATGAGCAGTTCTTC. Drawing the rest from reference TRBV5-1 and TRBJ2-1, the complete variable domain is KAGVTQTPRYLIKTRGQQVTLSCSPISGHRSVSWYQQTPGQGLQFLFEYFSETQRNKGNFPGRFSGRQFSNSRSEMNVSTLELGDSALYLCASSPGVGGRNEQFFGPGTRLTVL.

The CDR3 spells CASSLSWGANQPQHF. DNA of the CDR3: TGTGCCAGCAGCTTATCTTGGGGAGCTAATCAGCCCCAGCATTTT. The rearrangement links TRBV7-2 to TRBJ1-5; D remains unclear. Germline assignment: CDR1 SGHTA and CDR2 FQGNSA. V was trimmed by 2 bases and J by 4 bases, leaving 12 bases between them. The CDR3 loop spans 15 amino acids.

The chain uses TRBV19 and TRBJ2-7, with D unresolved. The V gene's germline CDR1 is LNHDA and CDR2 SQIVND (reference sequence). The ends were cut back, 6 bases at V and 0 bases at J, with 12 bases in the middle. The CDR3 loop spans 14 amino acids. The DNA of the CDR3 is TGTGCCAGTAGCCCCACAGCTTTCTCCTACGAGCAGTACTTC. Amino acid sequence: CASSPTAFSYEQYF.

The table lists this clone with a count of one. CDR3 nucleotides: TGTGCCTGCCAGGGACAGTTGAACACTGAAGCTTTCTTT. It translates to CACQGQLNTEAFF. The chain links TRBV30 to TRBJ1-1, with 7 positions matching TRBD1. The germline V gene encodes CDR1 GTSNPN and CDR2 SVGIG (reference sequence). V shed 6 bases, J shed 0 bases, and the junction held 4 bases outside the gene matches. The CDR3 loop spans 13 amino acids.